These 9 T cell receptor beta chains originate from one sample sequenced in a study of breast tumors, draining lymph nodes, adjacent tissues. TCRdb re-derived calls from the multiplex PCR reads in MiXCR, one entry per CDR3 protein. Here the sample spans 66,000 or so distinct CDR3 sequences, approximately 40% being singletons. The sequenced sample consisted of breast tumor tissue. These TCRs come from a female donor with breast cancer. Some clones in this sample may be carry-over from other donors' samples.

The gene calls are TRBV7-2 and TRBJ2-1, with D tentatively TRBD1 (5 bases). There are 13 residues in the CDR3. Germline V CDR1 and CDR2: SGHTA, FQGNSA. The V and J ends lost 1 base and 8 bases respectively, with 9 bases between them. The CDR3 sequence: CASSLGQGYEQFF. The CDR3 DNA follows: TGTGCCAGCAGCTTAGGCCAGGGTTATGAGCAGTTCTTC.

The V and J genes are TRBV20-1 and TRBJ2-3; possible D gene TRBD1, 6 bases. Germline V lookup: CDR1 DFQATT, CDR2 SNEGSKA (reference sequence). V was trimmed by 0 bases and J by 4 bases, leaving 20 bases between them. The CDR3 length is 17 residues. CDR3 sequence: CSARERGYRAPADTQYF. CDR3 bases: TGCAGTGCTAGAGAGAGGGGATACAGGGCTCCCGCAGATACGCAGTATTTT.

There are many counts of this clonotype. V is TRBV7-9 and J is TRBJ2-7; 7 nucleotides agree with TRBD2. Unmatched junction bases numbered 19, after V lost 3 bases and J lost 5 bases. Germline V gene data show CDR1 as SEHNR and CDR2 as FQNEAQ (reference sequence). The CDR3 loop spans 18 amino acids. The DNA of the CDR3 is TGTGCCAGCAGCTTGTTTGTGGGTAGCGGGTGGAACGCCGACGAGCAGTACTTC. It codes for CASSLFVGSGWNADEQYF.

The V gene is TRBV29-1, the J gene TRBJ2-1; possibly TRBD2 for D (5 bases). The CDR3 extends over 13 amino acids. Per the germline V gene, CDR1 is SQVTM and CDR2 is ANQGSEA. V was clipped by 8 bases and J by 5 bases, with 16 bases between them. The CDR3 here is CSLVIATDNEQFF. The CDR3 coding sequence is TGCAGCTTGGTAATAGCGACTGACAATGAGCAGTTCTTC.

This chain uses TRBV20-1 with TRBJ1-2; D remains ambiguous. In germline, CDR1 is DFQATT, CDR2 SNEGSKA (reference sequence). The V gene lost 1 base and the J gene lost 3 bases, with 9 bases spanning the gap. CDR3 length: 13 residues. Here the CDR3 reads CSARAGGDYGYTF. As DNA, the CDR3 is TGCAGTGCTAGAGCGGGAGGCGACTATGGCTACACCTTC.

This clonotype was seen only once. The chain joins TRBV2 to TRBJ1-2, with D perhaps matching TRBD1 (6 bases). CDR1 and CDR2 from the germline V gene are SNHLY and FYNNEI. The CDR3 is made up of 14 amino acids. V was pared by 6 bases and J by 0 bases, with 11 bases between. The CDR3 DNA sequence: TGTGCCAGCAGCTGGGACATAGCTAACTATGGCTACACCTTC. It is translated as CASSWDIANYGYTF.

The V call is TRBV4-1, the J call TRBJ2-5; 7 bases agree with TRBD1. The V segment lost 0 bases and the J segment 5 bases; nucleotides outside the gene matches: 9. This CDR3 spans 16 amino acids. Germline V gene data show CDR1 as MGHRA and CDR2 as YSYEKL. The CDR3 spells CASSQDPQGGLETQYF. CDR3 in DNA: TGCGCCAGCAGCCAAGATCCTCAAGGGGGCTTGGAGACCCAGTACTTC.

This clonotype was seen a handful of times. The chain employs TRBV20-1 and TRBJ2-2, with D uncertain. Trimming removed 6 bases at V and 5 bases at J, with 4 bases between. The germline V gene encodes CDR1 DFQATT and CDR2 SNEGSKA (reference sequence). The CDR3 covers 10 residues. The chain's CDR3 is CSAGTGELFF. The CDR3 DNA follows: TGCAGTGCGGGAACCGGGGAGCTGTTTTTT.

The chain couples TRBV20-1 to TRBJ1-5; D is ambiguous. Germline V gives CDR1 DFQATT, CDR2 SNEGSKA (reference sequence). This CDR3 comprises 14 residues. Trimming shortened V by 1 base and J by 9 bases, and 16 bases separated the two germline ends. This chain's CDR3 is CSARGGGSDPPQHF. Here the CDR3 DNA reads TGCAGTGCTAGAGGGGGAGGGAGCGATCCGCCCCAGCATTTT.